This T cell receptor (beta chain) came from a study of T-cell reconstitution after alpha-beta-depleted transplantation in children. Using unique molecular identifiers, the investigators prepared the TCRbeta library. TCRdb recomputed calls from the PCR reads with MiXCR, one row per CDR3 protein. The data show some 240,000 distinct CDR3 sequences, with 9.7% seen just once and approximately 5% held by the top ten. The CDR3 loop spans 14 amino acids. Germline lookup yields CDR1 SGDLS and CDR2 YYNGEE. With 5 bases removed from V and 0 bases from J, the gap between germline ends came to 9 bases. This clonotype has at least ten counts.

The J gene is TRBJ1-3, the V gene TRBV9; the D gene is possibly TRBD1 (5 bases). This specimen consisted of PBMCs from the stem cell graft donor, obtained from the stem cell graft. The sequence was collected from a human donor who donated a stem cell graft to a child with SCID. CDR3 protein: CASSEQVSGNTIYF. The DNA for the CDR3 is TGTGCCAGCAGTGAACAGGTCTCTGGAAACACCATATATTTT.